This T cell receptor (beta chain) was identified in a study of T cell responses to AZD1222 COVID-19 vaccine. Study-wide results and limits: Among the donors, most were white British and more were female, and clonal diversity was possibly underestimated. Targets within unmutated variant regions were reportedly found for nearly half of spike-specific TCRs.

CDR3 length: 14 amino acids. After removal of 4 bases from V and 4 bases from J, the junction contained 3 bases not matched to a gene. Germline V gene sequence: CDR1 ENHRY, CDR2 SYGVKD. Using immunoSEQ multiplex PCR, the repertoire was profiled, and TCRdb retains in-frame clones only, with some absent. The sample yields approximately 160,000 clones, about nine tenths seen once. Worth noting for this clone: Its specificity is unknown.

This TCR derives from an adult in good health. The genes are TRBV10-3 and TRBJ2-3; TRBD1 agrees at 9 bases. Sequenced material: peripheral blood, taken on day 0 of AZD1222 vaccination. In DNA, the CDR3 is TGTGCCATCAGTGCAGGGACAGGGCCAGATACGCAGTATTTT. Amino acids: CAISAGTGPDTQYF.